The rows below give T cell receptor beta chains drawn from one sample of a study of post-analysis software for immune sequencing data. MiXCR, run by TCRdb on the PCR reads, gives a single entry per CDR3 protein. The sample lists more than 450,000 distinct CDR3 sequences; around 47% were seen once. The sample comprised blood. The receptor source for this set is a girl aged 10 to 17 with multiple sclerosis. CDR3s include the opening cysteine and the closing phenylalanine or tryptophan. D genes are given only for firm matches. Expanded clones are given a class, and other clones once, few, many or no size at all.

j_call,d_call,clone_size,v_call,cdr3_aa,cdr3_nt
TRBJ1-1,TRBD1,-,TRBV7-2,CATAPGQGPMNTEAFF,TGTGCCACCGCACCGGGACAGGGTCCCATGAACACTGAAGCTTTCTTT
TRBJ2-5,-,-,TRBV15,CATSLGTETQYF,TGTGCCACCAGCCTGGGTACGGAGACCCAGTACTTC
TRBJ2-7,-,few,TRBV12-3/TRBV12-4,CASSAPGPIGGYEQYF,TGTGCCAGCAGTGCACCGGGCCCCATTGGGGGGTACGAGCAGTACTTC
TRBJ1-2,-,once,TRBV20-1,CRARDAGGISKGYTF,TGCAGGGCTAGAGATGCGGGGGGCATATCAAAGGGCTACACCTTC
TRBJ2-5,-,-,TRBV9,CASSSGGRATQYF,TGTGCCAGCAGCAGCGGCGGTCGTGCGACCCAGTACTTC
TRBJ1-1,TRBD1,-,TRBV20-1,CSARTGGRTEAFF,TGCAGTGCTAGAACAGGGGGCCGAACTGAAGCTTTCTTT
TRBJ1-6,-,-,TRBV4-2,CASSPLLGADSPLHF,TGTGCCAGCAGCCCCCTGCTGGGGGCGGATTCACCCCTCCACTTT
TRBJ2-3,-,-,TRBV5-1,CASSVLGTDTQYF,TGCGCCAGCAGCGTCCTGGGGACAGATACGCAGTATTTT
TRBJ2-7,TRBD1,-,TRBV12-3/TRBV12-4,CASSFRDRGQDQQYF,TGTGCCAGCAGTTTTAGGGACCGGGGACAGGACCAGCAGTACTTC
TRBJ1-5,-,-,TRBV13,CASSLAGSIQPQHF,TGTGCCAGCAGCTTAGCTGGGAGCATTCAGCCCCAGCATTTT
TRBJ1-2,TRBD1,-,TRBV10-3,CAITGGDGYTF,TGTGCCATCACAGGGGGGGATGGCTACACCTTC
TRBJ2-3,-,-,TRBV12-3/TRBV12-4,CASSLARDGPDTVTQYF,TGTGCCAGCAGTTTAGCGCGGGACGGACCGGACACAGTTACGCAGTATTTT
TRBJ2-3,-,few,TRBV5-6,CASSEQGWGTDTQYF,TGTGCCAGCAGTGAGCAGGGGTGGGGCACAGATACGCAGTATTTT
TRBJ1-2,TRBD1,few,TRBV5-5,CASSAGTGGANYGYTF,TGTGCCAGCAGCGCCGGGACAGGGGGCGCTAACTATGGCTACACCTTC
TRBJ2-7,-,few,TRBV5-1,CASSHWGTYEQYF,TGCGCCAGCAGCCATTGGGGGACCTACGAGCAGTACTTC
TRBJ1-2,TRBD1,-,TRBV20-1,CSAGGGPNYGYTF,TGCAGTGCGGGAGGGGGCCCTAACTATGGCTACACCTTC
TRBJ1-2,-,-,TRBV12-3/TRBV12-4,CASSQRYYGYTF,TGTGCCAGCAGTCAGAGGTACTATGGCTACACCTTC
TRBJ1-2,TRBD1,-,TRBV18,CASSPPAPRTGGYGYTF,TGTGCCAGCTCACCACCGGCCCCTAGGACAGGGGGCTATGGCTACACCTTC
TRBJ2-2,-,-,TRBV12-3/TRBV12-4,CASSFFSGELFF,TGTGCCAGCAGTTTCTTCTCCGGGGAGCTGTTTTTT
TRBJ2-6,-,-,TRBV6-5,CASSPSGSSGANVLTF,TGTGCCAGCAGTCCATCAGGGAGCTCTGGGGCCAACGTCCTGACTTTC
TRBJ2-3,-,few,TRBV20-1,CSARDRVGDSTDTQYF,TGCAGTGCTAGAGATAGGGTGGGAGACAGCACAGATACGCAGTATTTT
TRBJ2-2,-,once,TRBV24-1,CATSGPGPTGELFF,TGTGCCACCAGTGGCCCCGGGCCCACCGGGGAGCTGTTTTTT
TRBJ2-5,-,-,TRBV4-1,CASSQGRASGEKTQYF,TGCGCCAGCAGCCAGGGCCGGGCCTCAGGGGAGAAGACCCAGTACTTC
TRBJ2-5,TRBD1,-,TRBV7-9,CASSPRDRDGQETQYF,TGTGCCAGCAGCCCCAGGGACAGGGATGGCCAAGAGACCCAGTACTTC
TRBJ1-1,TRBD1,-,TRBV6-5,CASTHLGTGNTEAFF,TGTGCCAGCACTCATTTGGGGACAGGGAACACTGAAGCTTTCTTT
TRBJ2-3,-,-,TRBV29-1,CSVDRAGDTQYF,TGCAGCGTTGATCGGGCGGGAGATACGCAGTATTTT
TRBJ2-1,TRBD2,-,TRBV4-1,CASSQLGLAPGEVAYNEQFF,TGCGCCAGCAGCCAACTTGGACTAGCCCCCGGTGAAGTCGCCTACAATGAGCAGTTCTTC
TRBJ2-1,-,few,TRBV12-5,CASRRASDYNEQFF,TGTGCTAGCCGGAGGGCTAGCGACTACAATGAGCAGTTCTTC
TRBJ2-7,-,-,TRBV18,CASSPPETREQYF,TGTGCCAGCTCACCACCAGAGACGAGGGAGCAGTACTTC
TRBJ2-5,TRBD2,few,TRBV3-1,CASSQDTSGMEETQYF,TGTGCCAGCAGCCAAGACACTAGCGGGATGGAAGAGACCCAGTACTTC
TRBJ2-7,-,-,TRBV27,CASSLVPRANSYEQYF,TGTGCCAGCAGTTTAGTACCGCGGGCCAACTCCTACGAGCAGTACTTC
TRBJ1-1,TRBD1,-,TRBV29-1,CSVTPQTGLNTEAFF,TGCAGCGTTACTCCCCAGACAGGGTTGAACACTGAAGCTTTCTTT
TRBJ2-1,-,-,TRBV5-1,CASSSDPGSNREQFF,TGCGCCAGCAGCTCCGACCCGGGAAGCAATCGTGAGCAGTTCTTC
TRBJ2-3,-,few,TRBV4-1,CASSPGTNTDTQYF,TGCGCCAGCAGCCCCGGGACCAACACAGATACGCAGTATTTT
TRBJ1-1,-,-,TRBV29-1,CSVELRGTEAFF,TGCAGCGTTGAGTTACGGGGGACTGAAGCTTTCTTT
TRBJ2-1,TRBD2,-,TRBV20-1,CSAKGLAVVNEQFF,TGCAGTGCTAAGGGACTAGCGGTTGTTAATGAGCAGTTCTTC
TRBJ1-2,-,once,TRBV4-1,CASSQDEFAPLLSQGPYGYTF,TGCGCCAGCAGCCAAGATGAGTTTGCCCCCCTTTTGAGTCAGGGGCCTTATGGCTACACCTTC
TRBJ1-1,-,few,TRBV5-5,CASSEGWTEAFF,TGTGCCAGCAGCGAGGGGTGGACTGAAGCTTTCTTT
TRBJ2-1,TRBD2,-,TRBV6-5,CASSYSTSGYYNEQFF,TGTGCCAGCAGTTACTCCACTAGCGGGTACTACAATGAGCAGTTCTTC
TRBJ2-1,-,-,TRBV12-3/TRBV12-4,CTSTQRDEQFF,TGTACCAGCACCCAACGGGATGAGCAGTTCTTC
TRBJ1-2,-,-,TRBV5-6,CASSRTIGYGYTF,TGTGCCAGCAGCCGGACGATTGGCTATGGCTACACCTTC
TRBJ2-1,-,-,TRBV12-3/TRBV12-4,CASSWASYNEQFF,TGTGCCAGCAGCTGGGCGTCCTACAATGAGCAGTTCTTC
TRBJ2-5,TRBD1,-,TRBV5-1,CASSPLTGGLWETQYF,TGCGCCAGCAGCCCACTGACAGGGGGCCTATGGGAGACCCAGTACTTC
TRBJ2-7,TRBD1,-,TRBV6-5,CASSYTGQLEYYEQYF,TGTGCCAGCAGTTATACGGGACAGCTCGAGTACTACGAGCAGTACTTC
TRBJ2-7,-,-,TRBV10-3,CAISDEPPSLYEQYF,TGTGCCATCAGTGACGAACCACCTTCCCTCTACGAGCAGTACTTC
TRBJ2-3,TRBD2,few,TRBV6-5,CASSYSNRAGGVTDTQYF,TGTGCCAGCAGTTACTCGAATCGAGCGGGAGGGGTCACAGATACGCAGTATTTT
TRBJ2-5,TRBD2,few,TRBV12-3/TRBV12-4,CASSPGLAAYQETQYF,TGTGCCAGCAGCCCCGGACTAGCGGCGTACCAAGAGACCCAGTACTTC
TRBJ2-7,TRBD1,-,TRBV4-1,CASSQKETGAYEQYF,TGCGCCAGCAGCCAAAAGGAGACAGGGGCCTACGAGCAGTACTTC
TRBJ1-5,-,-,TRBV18,CASGDVSNQPQHF,TGTGCCAGCGGGGACGTAAGCAATCAGCCCCAGCATTTT
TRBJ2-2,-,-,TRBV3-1,CASGPEGAGAGELFF,TGTGCCAGCGGCCCGGAGGGGGCCGGCGCCGGGGAGCTGTTTTTT
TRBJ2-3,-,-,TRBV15,CATSRDARFDSAQYF,TGTGCCACCAGCAGAGATGCTCGATTCGACTCTGCGCAGTATTTT
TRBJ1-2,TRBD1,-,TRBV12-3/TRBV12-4,CASRSGTGLGYTF,TGTGCCAGCAGAAGCGGGACAGGGCTCGGCTACACCTTC
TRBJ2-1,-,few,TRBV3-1,CASSHWYNEQFF,TGTGCCAGCAGCCATTGGTACAATGAGCAGTTCTTC
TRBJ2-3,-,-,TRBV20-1,CSARVGAGTDTQYF,TGCAGTGCTAGAGTGGGGGCAGGCACAGATACGCAGTATTTT
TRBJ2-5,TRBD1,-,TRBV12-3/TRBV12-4,CASSRDRGRGEAQYF,TGTGCCAGCAGCCGGGACAGGGGCCGGGGAGAGGCCCAGTACTTC